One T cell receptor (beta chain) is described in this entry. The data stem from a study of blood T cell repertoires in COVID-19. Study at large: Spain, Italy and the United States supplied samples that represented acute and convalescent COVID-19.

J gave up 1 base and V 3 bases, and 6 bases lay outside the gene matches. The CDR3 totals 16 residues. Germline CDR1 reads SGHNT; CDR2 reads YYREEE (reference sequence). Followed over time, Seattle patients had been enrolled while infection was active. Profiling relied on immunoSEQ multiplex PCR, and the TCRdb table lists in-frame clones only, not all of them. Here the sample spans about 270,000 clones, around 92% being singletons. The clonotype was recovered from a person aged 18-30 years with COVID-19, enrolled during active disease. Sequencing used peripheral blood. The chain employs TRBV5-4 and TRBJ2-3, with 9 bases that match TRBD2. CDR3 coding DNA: TGTGCCAGCAGCTGGGTAGCGGGAGTGGGCACAGATACGCAGTATTTT. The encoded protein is CASSWVAGVGTDTQYF.